A single sample is the source of the 3 T cell receptor beta chains below, sequenced in a study of T cell responses to AZD1222 COVID-19 vaccine. TCRdb keeps only in-frame clones here, not all; method: immunoSEQ multiplex PCR. The data contain some 140,000 clones, roughly 90% of them singletons. The input for sequencing was peripheral blood, taken on day 0 of AZD1222 vaccination. The receptors stem from an adult in good health.

The chain uses TRBV18 and TRBJ1-5, with TRBD1 as a possible D gene (5 bases). V lost 2 bases, J lost 5 bases, and 19 bases lay in between. Per germline, CDR1 KGHSH and CDR2 LQKENI. CDR3 length equals 17 residues. CDR3 bases: TGTGCCAGCTCACCAAAGGCCTGGGGCCAAAAAGATCAGCCCCAGCATTTT. Translation gives CASSPKAWGQKDQPQHF.

The J gene is TRBJ2-7, the V gene TRBV29-1; maybe TRBD2 (6 bases). The CDR3 spans 14 residues. Trimming took off 2 bases at V and 2 bases at J, with 13 bases between the two ends. Looked up from germline, CDR1 is SQVTM and CDR2 is ANQGSEA. Here the CDR3 DNA reads TGCAGCGTTGAATTCGGGACTGGAACCTACGAGCAGTACTTC. Residues: CSVEFGTGTYEQYF.

The chain couples TRBV6-2 or TRBV6-3 to TRBJ2-7; 7 nucleotides agree with TRBD2. This CDR3 contains 15 residues. Germline CDR1 reads MNHEY; CDR2 reads SVGEGT. V was pared by 5 bases and J by 0 bases, with 7 bases of the junction left unmatched. In DNA form, the CDR3 reads TGTGCCAGCAGTCGGACTAGTAGCAGCTCCTACGAGCAGTACTTC. Residues: CASSRTSSSSYEQYF.